This T cell receptor (beta chain) comes out of a study of graft-versus-host responses after intestinal transplantation. As for the study in general: Recipients were given multivisceral, liver-intestinal, or isolated intestinal transplants. Study-wide results and caveats: The marrow of recipients harbored GvH clones, and ileum or blood showed some of them first.

Graft material was processed, releasing intraepithelial and lamina propria lymphocytes. The assay was immunoSEQ multiplex PCR, and TCRdb's table has in-frame clones only and misses some. The sample lists roughly 7,000 clones, around 74% occurring once. The CDR3 extends over 17 amino acids. V dropped 4 bases and J dropped 1 base, with 19 bases sitting between them. Germline-derived CDR1 and CDR2 are SGHDN and FVKESK. Of note for this clone: Antigen: not known.

The clonotype was recovered from a human patient who received an intestinal transplant, so some T cells may come from the graft donor. The rearrangement uses TRBV14 and TRBJ1-2, with D perhaps TRBD1 (5 bases). This sample comprised ileum tissue, obtained approximately 230 days after intestinal transplant. The DNA of the CDR3 is TGTGCCAGCAGCCCAAACCCGACAGCGTTCAATAACTATGGCTACACCTTC. Its protein is CASSPNPTAFNNYGYTF.